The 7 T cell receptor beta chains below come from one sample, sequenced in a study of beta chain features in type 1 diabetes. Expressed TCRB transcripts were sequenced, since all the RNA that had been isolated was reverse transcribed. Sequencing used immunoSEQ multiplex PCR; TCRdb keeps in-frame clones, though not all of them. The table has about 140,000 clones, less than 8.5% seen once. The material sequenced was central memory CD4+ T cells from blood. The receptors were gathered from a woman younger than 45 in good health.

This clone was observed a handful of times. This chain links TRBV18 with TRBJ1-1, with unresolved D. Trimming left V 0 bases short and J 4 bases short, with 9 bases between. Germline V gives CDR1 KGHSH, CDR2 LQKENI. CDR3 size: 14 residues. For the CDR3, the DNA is TGTGCCAGCTCACCACCGCGCAGAGGCACTGAAGCTTTCTTT. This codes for CASSPPRRGTEAFF.

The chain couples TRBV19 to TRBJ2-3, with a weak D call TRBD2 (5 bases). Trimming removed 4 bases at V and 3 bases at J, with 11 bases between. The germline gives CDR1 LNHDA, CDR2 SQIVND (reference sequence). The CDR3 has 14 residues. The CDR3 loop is CASSRAAETDTQYF. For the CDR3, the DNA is TGTGCCAGTAGTAGAGCAGCGGAGACAGATACGCAGTATTTT.

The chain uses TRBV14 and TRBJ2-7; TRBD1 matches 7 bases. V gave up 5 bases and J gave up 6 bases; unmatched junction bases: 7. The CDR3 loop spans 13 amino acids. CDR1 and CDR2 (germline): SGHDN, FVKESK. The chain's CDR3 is CASSEQGSGEQYF. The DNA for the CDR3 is TGTGCCAGCAGCGAACAGGGGTCGGGCGAGCAGTACTTC.

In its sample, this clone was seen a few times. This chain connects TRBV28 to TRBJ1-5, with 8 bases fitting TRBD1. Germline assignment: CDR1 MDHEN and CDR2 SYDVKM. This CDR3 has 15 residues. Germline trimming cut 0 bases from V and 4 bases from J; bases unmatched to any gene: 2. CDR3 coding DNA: TGTGCCAGCAGTTTATGGACAGGGGCAAATCAGCCCCAGCATTTT. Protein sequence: CASSLWTGANQPQHF.

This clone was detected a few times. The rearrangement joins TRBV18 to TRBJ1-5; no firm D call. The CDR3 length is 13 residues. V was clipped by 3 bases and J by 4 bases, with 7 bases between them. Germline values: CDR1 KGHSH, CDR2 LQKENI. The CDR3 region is CASSPVVNQPQHF. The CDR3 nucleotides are TGTGCCAGCTCACCGGTAGTGAATCAGCCCCAGCATTTT. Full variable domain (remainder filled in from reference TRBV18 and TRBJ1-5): NAGVMQNPRHLVRRRGQEARLRCSPMKGHSHVYWYRQLPEEGLKFMVYLQKENIIDESGMPKERFSAEFPKEGPSILRIQQVVRGDSAAYFCASSPVVNQPQHFGDGTRLSIL.

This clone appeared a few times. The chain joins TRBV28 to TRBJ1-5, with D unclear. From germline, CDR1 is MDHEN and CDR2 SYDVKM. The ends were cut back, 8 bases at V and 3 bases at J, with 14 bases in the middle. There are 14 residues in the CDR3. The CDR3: CASHRAGDNQPQHF. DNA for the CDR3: TGTGCCAGCCACCGGGCGGGTGACAATCAGCCCCAGCATTTT. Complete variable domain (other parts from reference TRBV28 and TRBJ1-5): DVKVTQSSRYLVKRTGEKVFLECVQDMDHENMFWYRQDPGLGLRLIYFSYDVKMKEKGDIPEGYSVSREKKERFSLILESASTNQTSMYLCASHRAGDNQPQHFGDGTRLSIL.

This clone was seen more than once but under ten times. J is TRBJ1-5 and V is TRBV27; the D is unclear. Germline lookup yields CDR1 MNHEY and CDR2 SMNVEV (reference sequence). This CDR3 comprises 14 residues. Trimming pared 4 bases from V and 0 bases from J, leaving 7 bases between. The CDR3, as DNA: TGTGCCAGCAGTTCGGAGAATAGCAATCAGCCCCAGCATTTT. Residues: CASSSENSNQPQHF.